Sequencing of this TCR beta chain was carried out in a study of cytomegalovirus exposure and HLA in healthy donors. Study observations and caveats: Researchers reported from a later analysis that most CMV-associated TCR beta chains appeared HLA-restricted.

Unrecorded immune exposure was likely among donors, who were nominally healthy when sampled. The PCR ran on 60 Vbeta and 13 Jbeta primers. Using immunoSEQ multiplex PCR, the repertoire was profiled, and TCRdb retains in-frame clones only, with some absent. The sample holds 100,000 to 150,000 clones, over 70% seen once. In regard to this clone: Antigen unknown.

The CDR3 sequence is 18 residues long. Germline loops: CDR1 MGHRA, CDR2 YSYEKL. Unmatched junction bases numbered 9, after V lost 4 bases and J lost 0 bases. The source is a woman aged 45-60 years in good health and CMV-seropositive. The sequenced sample consisted of PBMCs. This chain uses TRBV4-1 with TRBJ2-4; 10 nucleotides align to TRBD2. The CDR3 nucleotides read TGCGCCAGCAGCCTAAGAGAGGTAGCGGGGGGAGCCAAAAACATTCAGTACTTC. It specifies CASSLREVAGGAKNIQYF.